This T cell receptor beta chain is from a study of T cells after yellow fever vaccination (dated by TCRdb to about 2019). Regarding the complete study: The SMART-Seq v4 Ultra Low Input RNA kit was used to prepare libraries from fractions with low cell numbers. To track T-cell clones before and after primary and booster YFV17D yellow fever vaccination, bulk TCR alpha and beta repertoires were sequenced longitudinally. Two healthy male donors made up the cohort, one aged 18 to 30 years and the other aged 30 to 39 years. Bulk PBMC replicates and cell subsets were isolated from blood drawn at multiple timepoints before and after both primary and secondary immunization. The research as a whole found: After the booster, most clones that had expanded after primary vaccination were detected again (almost 97% of CD4 and around nine tenths of CD8), suggesting broad maintenance of memory. A small share of clonotypes occurred in both CD4 and CD8 compartments, likely arising from convergent recombination. Because the study included only a couple of donors, the extent to which the findings can be generalized is limited. Compared with the primary T-cell response, the secondary T-cell response was faster but weaker, reaching its peak on day 5 rather than on day 15. Because abundant contaminating clonotypes from the bulk population could be contained in FACS-sorted repertoires, computational filtering was required.

On this clonotype: It has no known antigen specificity. Per-base quality was not reported, and no clone a single base away is much larger than it.

From the cysteine up to the phenylalanine, the CDR3 has a length of 12 residues. The entry retains the CDR3 DNA only, 36 bases that are in frame from base 1. In the germline V gene, CDR1 corresponds to SGHRS and CDR2 to YFSETQ. The V end loses 5 bases and the J end loses 1 base, and a stretch of 6 bases separates them. The intended sense of this specimen's treatment or condition label: live attenuated yellow fever vaccine strain. A standard Ficoll-Paque protocol was used to isolate PBMCs from peripheral blood. CD4 and CD8 T-cell fractions were isolated with Dynabeads CD4 and CD8 positive selection kits. RNA was extracted with TriZol from bulk PBMCs, CD4 and CD8 fractions, and dextramer-positive and dextramer-negative fractions. TCR cDNA was synthesized by 5'RACE template switching, which introduced a universal primer site and unique molecular identifiers. Priming of cDNA synthesis was performed from both the TCR alpha and TCR beta constant segments. Libraries were amplified in two PCR steps, with sample barcodes and sequencing adapters added in the second step. Sequencing of libraries was done on Illumina HiSeq 2500 (2x100 bp) or NovaSeq (2x150 bp). The paper's data handling went like this. MIGEC handled demultiplexing of reads and collapsing into UMI consensus sequences, while MiXCR performed V(D)J alignment. Using edgeR on replicate PBMC samples, clonotypes were called vaccine-responding if FDR was below 0.01 and the log2 fold change was above 5 up to day 15. Bulk clonotypes were assigned CD4 or CD8 identity according to which sequenced CD4 or CD8 repertoire held them at higher abundance. TCRdb itself trimmed the public reads at Q25 with fastp, ran MiXCR and retained productive beta chains. A single entry per CDR3 protein holds the most common genes and DNA from its merged rows. For this entry, the V and J calls and clone size follow TCRdb and not the study's own pipeline. Recorded for this sample are approximately 74,000 distinct CDR3 sequences; approximately 6.5% of them occurred a single time. The ten largest clones represent roughly a third of the sample.

This chain joins TRBV5-1 to TRBJ1-1; the D gene assignment is ambiguous. The TCR was taken from a man younger than 35 who received the YFV17D yellow fever vaccine. Sequenced material: CD8+ T cells sorted from PBMCs, taken less than 6 days after the first yellow fever vaccination. DNA sequence: TGCGCCAGCAGACGGGGGAACACTGAAGCTTTCTTT. Translated, it gives CASRRGNTEAFF.